Listed here are 15 T cell receptor beta chains from one sample, sequenced in a study of blood T cell repertoires in COVID-19. Assay used: immunoSEQ multiplex PCR; TCRdb lists only in-frame clones, some missing. The sample yields under 200,000 clones, approximately 80% seen once. Sequences were obtained from PBMCs or T cells enriched from blood (not recorded which). Every receptor here comes from a woman aged 55-70 years with acute COVID-19.

This clone was counted once. The chain uses TRBV28 and TRBJ1-2; 9 bases map to TRBD1. CDR1 and CDR2 from the germline V gene are MDHEN and SYDVKM. V lost 8 bases, J lost 5 bases, and 9 bases stayed unmatched. The CDR3 is 14 amino acids. The CDR3 region has the DNA TGTGCCAGCGTCGAAATGGGACAGGGATATGGCTACACCTTC. Translation: CASVEMGQGYGYTF.

In its sample, this clone was seen a few times. The chain recombines TRBV27 with TRBJ2-2, with 8 positions matching TRBD1. Germline CDR1 reads MNHEY; CDR2 reads SMNVEV (reference sequence). The CDR3 sequence is 17 residues long. The V and J ends lost 3 bases and 1 base, in that order; junction bases with no gene match: 7. Written as DNA, the CDR3 is TGTGCCAGCAGTTTGGAGTACGGACAGGGGAACACCGGGGAGCTGTTTTTT. This codes for CASSLEYGQGNTGELFF.

The chain recombines TRBV19 with TRBJ1-4; 7 nucleotides match TRBD1. Looked up from germline, CDR1 is LNHDA and CDR2 is SQIVND (reference sequence). Losses at the gene ends were 4 bases for V and 8 bases for J; bases not matched to a gene: 7. The CDR3 runs 14 residues. CDR3 nucleotides: TGTGCCAGTAGTAAACAGGGGCTACGAGAAAAACTGTTTTTT. This encodes CASSKQGLREKLFF.

The V gene is TRBV25-1, the J gene TRBJ2-1, with D perhaps TRBD2 (6 bases). The CDR3 is made up of 13 amino acids. V was clipped by 10 bases and J by 3 bases, with 13 bases between them. Per germline, CDR1 MGHDK and CDR2 SYGVNS. CDR3 DNA: TGTGCCATCGGGGGAACCATCTACAATGAGCAGTTCTTC. This encodes CAIGGTIYNEQFF.

This clone came up a few times. The chain has TRBV28 and TRBJ2-1; D is possibly TRBD1 (6 bases). The CDR3 spans 11 residues. Germline V gene data show CDR1 as MDHEN and CDR2 as SYDVKM. The V and J ends lost 5 bases and 9 bases respectively, with 8 bases between them. The CDR3 loop is CASSRQVEQFF. In DNA, the CDR3 is TGTGCCAGCAGTAGACAGGTTGAGCAGTTCTTC.

The chain is built from TRBV24-1 and TRBJ2-1, with 7 nucleotides matching TRBD1. Per the germline V gene, CDR1 is KGHDR and CDR2 is SFDVKD. CDR3 length equals 16 residues. V lost 2 bases and J lost 3; bases outside the gene matches: 6. Here the CDR3 DNA reads TGTGCCACCAGTGATTGGACAGGAGAAAACTACAATGAGCAGTTCTTC. Protein product: CATSDWTGENYNEQFF.

The V and J genes are TRBV4-2 and TRBJ2-7, with TRBD2 matching 11 bases. The CDR3 extends over 16 amino acids. V was pared by 3 bases and J by 0 bases, with 4 bases of the junction left unmatched. Germline assignment: CDR1 LGHNA and CDR2 YNFKEQ. The CDR3 protein is CASSQATSGISYEQYF. The DNA of the CDR3 is TGTGCCAGCAGCCAGGCGACTAGCGGGATCTCCTACGAGCAGTACTTC.

V usage is TRBV2 and J usage is TRBJ1-2, with D unresolved. Germline values: CDR1 SNHLY, CDR2 FYNNEI. Trimming took off 7 bases at V and 7 bases at J, with 19 bases between the two ends. This CDR3 has 14 residues. The CDR3 spells CASTSGSPRSGYTF. The CDR3 DNA is TGTGCCAGCACCTCGGGGAGCCCTCGGAGTGGCTACACCTTC.

The CDR3 sequence is CASSYSDRGEQYV. DNA for the CDR3: TGTGCCAGCAGTTACTCGGACAGGGGCGAGCAGTACGTC. The chain has TRBV6-5 and TRBJ2-7; 9 nucleotides line up with TRBD1. The CDR3 is made up of 13 amino acids. CDR1 is MNHEY, CDR2 SVGAGI, per germline. With 0 bases clipped from V and 6 bases from J, the junction kept 0 bases outside the gene matches.

This chain joins TRBV6-5 and TRBJ2-1; D may be TRBD2 (5 bases). The CDR3 contains 13 residues. Deletions cut 7 bases from V and 4 bases from J, with 11 bases between. CDR1 and CDR2 (germline): MNHEY, SVGAGI. The CDR3 protein is CASILGGYNEQFF. CDR3 nucleotides: TGTGCCAGCATTCTAGGAGGTTACAATGAGCAGTTCTTC.

DNA for the CDR3: TGTGCCAGCAGCCCAGGGGACCTTGAAGCTTTCTTT. Protein product: CASSPGDLEAFF. This chain joins TRBV7-9 and TRBJ1-1; D perhaps matches TRBD1 (6 bases). Germline lookup yields CDR1 SEHNR and CDR2 FQNEAQ (reference sequence). The CDR3 length is 12 residues. The V and J ends lost 5 bases and 7 bases respectively, with 11 bases between them.

The gene calls are TRBV6-5 and TRBJ2-1; 8 bases are a match to TRBD2. Germline CDR1 and CDR2: MNHEY and SVGAGI. V lost 5 bases and J lost 4; bases outside the gene matches: 7. The CDR3 totals 15 residues. The CDR3 is CASSPPGGAYNEQFF. The CDR3, as DNA: TGTGCCAGCAGTCCGCCCGGGGGGGCTTACAATGAGCAGTTCTTC.

The CDR3 sequence: CAISSRLAGPPGELFF. CDR3 in DNA: TGTGCCATCAGTTCCAGACTAGCGGGTCCCCCCGGGGAGCTGTTTTTT. The J gene is TRBJ2-2, the V gene TRBV10-3; 10 bases are a match to TRBD2. The germline gives CDR1 ENHRY, CDR2 SYGVKD. The V and J ends lost 5 bases and 6 bases, in that order; junction bases with no gene match: 9. The CDR3 runs to 16 residues.

The chain links TRBV30 to TRBJ1-5, with 8 bases that match TRBD1. In germline, CDR1 is GTSNPN, CDR2 SVGIG (reference sequence). This CDR3 region has 14 residues. After removal of 2 bases from V and 4 bases from J, the junction contained 4 bases not matched to a gene. The CDR3 bases are TGTGCCTGGAGTTCGAGACAGGGGAATCAGCCCCAGCATTTT. As protein: CAWSSRQGNQPQHF.

This chain uses TRBV18 with TRBJ2-5; 10 nucleotides align to TRBD1. V lost 3 bases and J lost 4; bases outside the gene matches: 5. Per the germline V gene, CDR1 is KGHSH and CDR2 is LQKENI. The CDR3 runs to 15 residues. CDR3 sequence (DNA): TGTGCCAGCTCACCGTGGACAGGGGGAGGAGAGACCCAGTACTTC. It translates to CASSPWTGGGETQYF.